Listed here are 23 T cell receptor beta chains from one sample, sequenced in a study of T cells in localized non-small cell lung cancer. Using immunoSEQ multiplex PCR, the repertoire was profiled, and TCRdb retains in-frame clones only, with some absent. This repertoire shows about 52,000 clones, around three quarters found once; its top ten account for 3.5% to 5.5%. Sequenced material: PBMCs, taken before any cancer treatment. The receptors come from a woman aged 35-70 years with stage II lung adenocarcinoma.

CDR3 sequence (DNA): TGTGCCAGCAGTCCCCGGGGGTCAGATGGCTACACCTTC. It specifies CASSPRGSDGYTF. This chain uses TRBV27 with TRBJ1-2; D is perhaps TRBD1 (5 bases). The germline CDR1 and CDR2 sequences are MNHEY and SMNVEV (reference sequence). The CDR3 has 13 amino acids. V dropped 5 bases and J dropped 6 bases, with 13 bases sitting between them.

This rearrangement joins TRBV5-1 to TRBJ2-3, with a possible D match to TRBD2 (5 bases). Germline V gives CDR1 SGHRS, CDR2 YFSETQ. This CDR3 comprises 13 residues. V lost 3 bases and J 1 base, leaving 6 bases between the germline ends. The CDR3 nucleotides are TGCGCCAGCAGCTCGAGGGGCACAGATACGCAGTATTTT. This codes for CASSSRGTDTQYF. The entire variable domain, with the rest obtained from reference TRBV5-1 and TRBJ2-3, is as follows: KAGVTQTPRYLIKTRGQQVTLSCSPISGHRSVSWYQQTPGQGLQFLFEYFSETQRNKGNFPGRFSGRQFSNSRSEMNVSTLELGDSALYLCASSSRGTDTQYFGPGTRLTVL.

The genes are TRBV15 and TRBJ2-1; 9 bases agree with TRBD1. CDR1 and CDR2 from the germline V gene are LNHNV and YYDKDF (reference sequence). Trimming cost V 0 bases and J 7 bases; bases outside gene matches: 10. CDR3 length: 17 amino acids. CDR3 sequence (DNA): TGTGCCACCAGCAGAGATGGGCGGGGACAGGGAAGGAATGAGCAGTTCTTC. It translates to CATSRDGRGQGRNEQFF.

This clone was found a few times. The chain's CDR3 is CASSASRGQTEAFF. CDR3 nucleotides: TGTGCCAGCAGTGCCAGCAGGGGGCAGACTGAAGCTTTCTTT. The chain uses TRBV2 and TRBJ1-1; 8 nucleotides align to TRBD1. The junction had 6 bases not matched to a gene; V was cut back by 4 bases and J by 5 bases. The CDR3 has 14 residues. The germline V gene has CDR1 SNHLY and CDR2 FYNNEI. Variable domain in full (rest from reference TRBV2 and TRBJ1-1): EPEVTQTPSHQVTQMGQEVILRCVPISNHLYFYWYRQILGQKVEFLVSFYNNEISEKSEIFDDQFSVERPDGSNFTLKIRSTKLEDSAMYFCASSASRGQTEAFFGQGTRLTVV.

In this sample, this clone turned up many times. Other nucleotide sequences in the sample specify the same CDR3. The CDR3 DNA reads TGTGCCAGCAGCTTAGACATGAACACTGAAGCTTTCTTT. Its translation is CASSLDMNTEAFF. V is TRBV7-9 and J is TRBJ1-1; D unclear. CDR1 SEHNR and CDR2 FQNEAQ come from the germline V gene (reference sequence). V lost 1 base to trimming and J lost 0 bases, with 3 bases between them. This CDR3 region has 13 residues.

J is TRBJ1-2 and V is TRBV6-1; no definite D call. The germline V gene has CDR1 MNHNS and CDR2 SASEGT. The CDR3 is 13 residues long. Between the trimmed V and J ends, which lost 3 bases and 4 bases, there was a span of 9 bases. CDR3 bases: TGTGCCAGCAGTGAGCAGAGATCCTATGGCTACACCTTC. Translating gives CASSEQRSYGYTF.

The V and J genes are TRBV5-1 and TRBJ2-4, with 7 positions matching TRBD2. This CDR3 region has 19 residues. Germline values: CDR1 SGHRS, CDR2 YFSETQ. V was clipped by 0 bases and J by 0 bases; unmatched bases: 12. CDR3 in amino acids: CASSLGWAGENLAKNIQYF. In DNA form, the CDR3 reads TGCGCCAGCAGCTTGGGCTGGGCGGGGGAAAACCTAGCCAAAAACATTCAGTACTTC.

This clone was counted once. This rearrangement joins TRBV6-5 to TRBJ1-3, with D possibly being TRBD1 (5 bases). The CDR3 contains 15 residues. Germline V gene lookup returns CDR1 MNHEY and CDR2 SVGAGI. Trimming cost V 6 bases and J 4 bases, with 16 bases left between them. The CDR3 DNA follows: TGTGCCAGCAGGCAGAACGGGGGAGCAGGAAACACCATATATTTT. As protein: CASRQNGGAGNTIYF.

This clone was recorded once. This chain uses TRBV6-5 with TRBJ1-1; TRBD1 aligns across 7 bases. Per germline, CDR1 MNHEY and CDR2 SVGAGI. The length of the CDR3 is 15 residues. Trimming removed 6 bases from V and 1 base from J; junction bases left unmatched: 8. The CDR3 spells CASSTLTGSNTEAFF. For the CDR3, the DNA is TGTGCCAGCAGCACGTTGACAGGGTCGAACACTGAAGCTTTCTTT.

The rearrangement links TRBV19 to TRBJ1-3; D not certain. This CDR3 is built from 14 residues. Germline lookup yields CDR1 LNHDA and CDR2 SQIVND (reference sequence). Trimming took 5 bases from V and 3 from J, leaving 11 bases between them. CDR3 in DNA: TGTGCCAGTAGTTTCGGAGCGCGTGGAAACACCATATATTTT. This codes for CASSFGARGNTIYF.

The CDR3: CASSLSGGTQYF. CDR3 nucleotides: TGTGCCAGCAGCTTAAGTGGGGGGACCCAGTACTTC. The chain is built from TRBV7-3 and TRBJ2-5; D is possibly TRBD1 or TRBD2 (5 bases each). Per germline, CDR1 SGHTA and CDR2 FQGTGA. The CDR3 covers 12 residues. Trimming cost V 1 base and J 7 bases, with 7 bases left between them.

This clone was seen only a few times. The J gene is TRBJ2-7, the V gene TRBV27, with 7 bases that match TRBD2. The CDR3 totals 14 residues. V lost 8 bases, J lost 3 bases, and 10 bases stayed unmatched. CDR1 is MNHEY, CDR2 SMNVEV, per germline (reference sequence). CDR3 loop: CASGVSGPLYEQYF. The CDR3 DNA follows: TGTGCCAGCGGGGTTAGCGGGCCCCTCTACGAGCAGTACTTC.

The chain carries TRBV29-1 and TRBJ2-6; D not resolved. Germline V CDR1 and CDR2: SQVTM, ANQGSEA. The CDR3 has 11 residues. Trimming shortened V by 7 bases and J by 6 bases, and 7 bases separated the two germline ends. CDR3 protein: CSAGTANVLTF. The CDR3 DNA reads TGCAGCGCCGGCACGGCCAACGTCCTGACTTTC.

The chain recombines TRBV30 with TRBJ1-3; TRBD1 agrees at 7 bases. V shed 5 bases, J shed 0 bases, and the junction held 7 bases outside the gene matches. The CDR3 covers 15 residues. The germline CDR1 and CDR2 sequences are GTSNPN and SVGIG (reference sequence). As DNA, the CDR3 is TGTGCCTGGGGACCGGGACAGTTCTCTGGAAACACCATATATTTT. Translated: CAWGPGQFSGNTIYF. Variable domain in full (rest from reference TRBV30 and TRBJ1-3): SQTIHQWPATLVQPVGSPLSLECTVEGTSNPNLYWYRQAAGRGLQLLFYSVGIGQISSEVPQNLSASRPQDRQFILSSKKLLLSDSGFYLCAWGPGQFSGNTIYFGEGSWLTVV.

V and J are TRBV19 and TRBJ2-3, with D maybe TRBD2 (5 bases). The length of the CDR3 is 15 residues. The germline gives CDR1 LNHDA, CDR2 SQIVND (reference sequence). Trimming removed 3 bases from V and 3 bases from J, with 13 bases in between. The CDR3 reads CASSMVGEQTDTQYF. Written as DNA, the CDR3 is TGTGCCAGTAGTATGGTCGGGGAGCAGACAGATACGCAGTATTTT.

The chain carries TRBV29-1 and TRBJ1-5; 7 bases are shared with TRBD1. From germline, CDR1 is SQVTM and CDR2 ANQGSEA. This CDR3 region has 12 residues. V shed 6 bases, J shed 7 bases, and the junction held 6 bases outside the gene matches. The CDR3 coding sequence is TGCAGCGTGCAGGGGGGTACCCAGCCCCAGCATTTT. It translates to CSVQGGTQPQHF.

J is TRBJ2-3 and V is TRBV5-6, with 9 nucleotides matching TRBD1. The CDR3 has 15 amino acids. Per germline, CDR1 SGHDT and CDR2 YYEEEE. V shed 3 bases, J shed 2 bases, and the junction held 4 bases outside the gene matches. The CDR3 here is CASSWTGVNTDTQYF. CDR3 coding DNA: TGTGCCAGCAGCTGGACAGGGGTCAACACAGATACGCAGTATTTT.

J is TRBJ1-5 and V is TRBV19, with TRBD1 matching 9 bases. The CDR3 consists of 16 residues. Germline CDR1 reads LNHDA; CDR2 reads SQIVND (reference sequence). The trim removed 5 bases at V and 0 bases at J, leaving 5 bases unmatched. CDR3 coding DNA: TGTGCCAGTAGTTTGACAGGGGGTGATAGCAATCAGCCCCAGCATTTT. It specifies CASSLTGGDSNQPQHF.

The chain is built from TRBV29-1 and TRBJ1-4; D is perhaps TRBD1 (6 bases). The germline V gene has CDR1 SQVTM and CDR2 ANQGSEA. V was shortened by 6 bases and J by 4 bases, with 15 bases between the two germline ends. The CDR3 length is 14 residues. The CDR3 reads CSVAEGGVNEKLFF. The CDR3 nucleotides read TGCAGCGTCGCCGAAGGGGGAGTTAATGAAAAACTGTTTTTT.

J is TRBJ2-2 and V is TRBV10-1; 11 nucleotides line up with TRBD1. CDR1 is WNHNN, CDR2 SYGVQD, per germline (reference sequence). V trimming: 10 bases; J trimming: 5 bases; junction bases outside the gene matches: 6. This CDR3 has 14 residues. The DNA for the CDR3 is TGCGCCACCGGACAGGGGGCACAAACCGGGGAGCTGTTTTTT. This codes for CATGQGAQTGELFF.

The V call is TRBV19, the J call TRBJ2-2; 8 bases fit TRBD1. The CDR3 sequence is 18 residues long. Germline CDR1 and CDR2: LNHDA and SQIVND (reference sequence). The V gene end was trimmed by 0 bases and the J gene end by 4 bases; junction bases not matched to a gene: 10. In DNA form, the CDR3 reads TGTGCCAGTAGTATAGACCCTCGGACAGGGTTTAGCACCGGGGAGCTGTTTTTT. Translated, it gives CASSIDPRTGFSTGELFF.

The chain combines TRBV18 with TRBJ1-1; tentative D call: TRBD1 (5 bases). The length of the CDR3 is 16 residues. The germline V and J ends were trimmed by 6 bases and 0 bases, with 17 bases remaining between them. Germline V CDR1 and CDR2: KGHSH, LQKENI. CDR3 in amino acids: CASSVGTASMNTEAFF. In DNA form, the CDR3 reads TGTGCCAGCTCGGTGGGGACGGCCTCTATGAACACTGAAGCTTTCTTT.

The rearrangement uses TRBV30 and TRBJ2-7, with a possible D match to TRBD2 (7 bases). The germline V gene has CDR1 GTSNPN and CDR2 SVGIG (reference sequence). Trimming removed 0 bases from V and 0 bases from J, with 15 bases in between. The CDR3 consists of 16 residues. CDR3 DNA sequence: TGTGCCTGGAGTGTACGGGGGGCCATGAGCTCCTACGAGCAGTACTTC. This encodes CAWSVRGAMSSYEQYF.